These 22 T cell receptor beta chains were sequenced from one sample in a study of blood T cells in healthy people across ages. It was with a sample-barcoded 5' primer and a J-beta primer mix that a second PCR of roughly 7 to 12 cycles was run. TCRdb analysed the 5' RACE reads with MiXCR anew, one entry per CDR3 protein. The sample has roughly 1.4 million distinct CDR3 sequences; approximately 59% are singletons. The specimen sequenced was blood. These receptors were obtained from a man younger than 35 in good health.

The rearrangement uses TRBV7-9 and TRBJ1-6; unclear D gene. Germline V gives CDR1 SEHNR, CDR2 FQNEAQ (reference sequence). The CDR3 runs 12 residues. The ends were cut back, 2 bases at V and 10 bases at J, with 6 bases in the middle. CDR3 DNA sequence: TGTGCCAGCAGCTTACGGGTGTCACCCCTCCACTTT. It specifies CASSLRVSPLHF.

V and J are TRBV27 and TRBJ2-7; 7 bases line up with TRBD1. CDR1 is MNHEY, CDR2 SMNVEV, per germline (reference sequence). V was pared by 6 bases and J by 3 bases, with 5 bases of the junction left unmatched. CDR3 length: 13 amino acids. CDR3 DNA: TGTGCCAGCAGGTCGGACAGGAACTACGAGCAGTACTTC. It encodes CASRSDRNYEQYF.

V gene TRBV12-3 or TRBV12-4 combines with J gene TRBJ2-5, with TRBD2 identical over 11 bases. CDR3 length: 15 residues. The trim removed 6 bases at V and 4 bases at J, leaving 7 bases unmatched. The CDR3 sequence: CASSIRTSGLETQYF. The CDR3 nucleotides are TGTGCCAGCAGCATAAGGACTAGCGGGTTAGAGACCCAGTACTTC.

This clonotype was counted only a few times. The J gene is TRBJ1-5, the V gene TRBV6-1; 9 bases line up with TRBD1. The length of the CDR3 is 17 residues. V was pared by 0 bases and J by 7 bases, with 10 bases of the junction left unmatched. The germline gives CDR1 MNHNS, CDR2 SASEGT. This CDR3 reads CASSEAIIPGQGQPQHF. The CDR3 nucleotides are TGTGCCAGCAGTGAAGCGATTATCCCCGGACAGGGGCAGCCCCAGCATTTT.

This clonotype was picked up a small number of times. J is TRBJ2-4 and V is TRBV28; no clear D. The V and J ends lost 5 bases and 0 bases respectively, with 8 bases between them. Germline lookup yields CDR1 MDHEN and CDR2 SYDVKM. There are 14 residues in the CDR3. The CDR3 sequence: CASSPRIAKNIQYF. The CDR3 nucleotides read TGTGCCAGCAGTCCTCGGATAGCCAAAAACATTCAGTACTTC.

The CDR3 DNA reads TGCGCCAGCAGCGTCAATCCGGGACAGGGGAGAGAGACCCAGTACTTC. Its translation: CASSVNPGQGRETQYF. The genes are TRBV5-1 and TRBJ2-5; 10 bases are shared with TRBD1. The germline CDR1 and CDR2 sequences are SGHRS and YFSETQ. This CDR3 comprises 16 residues. The V gene end was trimmed by 4 bases and the J gene end by 4 bases; junction bases not matched to a gene: 10.

The chain combines TRBV15 with TRBJ1-1, with 7 bases that match TRBD1. CDR1 and CDR2 (germline): LNHNV, YYDKDF (reference sequence). The V and J ends lost 6 bases and 1 base, in that order; junction bases with no gene match: 8. This CDR3 is 15 amino acids long. The CDR3: CATSPRRTGNTEAFF. Written as DNA, the CDR3 is TGTGCCACCAGTCCTCGAAGGACAGGGAACACTGAAGCTTTCTTT.

The rearrangement joins TRBV7-2 to TRBJ1-4; no firm D call. CDR1 SGHTA and CDR2 FQGNSA come from the germline V gene. Trimming removed 5 bases at V and 7 bases at J, with 17 bases between. CDR3 length equals 15 residues. CDR3 sequence reads: CASSLRGEALEKLFF. DNA of the CDR3: TGTGCCAGCAGCCTTCGCGGCGAGGCTCTTGAAAAACTGTTTTTT.

This clonotype was detected only a few times. The V gene is TRBV27, the J gene TRBJ2-7, with TRBD2 as a possible D gene (6 bases). Trimming stripped 3 bases from V and 5 bases from J, with 14 bases between. Germline assignment: CDR1 MNHEY and CDR2 SMNVEV (reference sequence). The CDR3 has 14 amino acids. CDR3 in amino acids: CASSFYGGSNEQYF. The CDR3 DNA follows: TGTGCCAGCAGTTTTTACGGGGGTTCAAACGAGCAGTACTTC.

V is TRBV29-1 and J is TRBJ1-2; a possible D gene is TRBD1 (5 bases). In germline, CDR1 is SQVTM, CDR2 ANQGSEA. V lost 2 bases, J lost 7 bases, and 5 bases lay in between. The CDR3 has 10 amino acids. The CDR3 coding sequence is TGCAGCGTTGAAAGGGGTGGCTACACCTTC. Its translation: CSVERGGYTF. The entire variable domain, with the rest obtained from reference TRBV29-1 and TRBJ1-2, is as follows: SAVISQKPSRDICQRGTSLTIQCQVDSQVTMMFWYRQQPGQSLTLIATANQGSEATYESGFVIDKFPISRPNLTFSTLTVSNMSPEDSSIYLCSVERGGYTFGSGTRLTVV.

This clonotype is a singleton in its sample. The chain uses TRBV20-1 and TRBJ2-1; no clear D. Trimming took 4 bases from V and 6 from J, leaving 10 bases between them. The CDR3 is made up of 12 amino acids. CDR1 is DFQATT, CDR2 SNEGSKA, per germline (reference sequence). For the CDR3, the DNA is TGCAGTGCTACGCCCAGTGGCAATGAGCAGTTCTTC. The encoded protein is CSATPSGNEQFF.

The CDR3 loop is CASSLLGVWSTDTQYF. CDR3 sequence (DNA): TGTGCCAGCAGTTTACTCGGGGTTTGGAGCACAGATACGCAGTATTTT. This chain connects TRBV27 to TRBJ2-3, with TRBD2 as a possible D gene (5 bases). Between the trimmed V and J ends, which lost 2 bases and 0 bases, there was a span of 12 bases. The germline V gene has CDR1 MNHEY and CDR2 SMNVEV (reference sequence). This CDR3 comprises 16 residues.

This clonotype was seen more than once but under ten times. This chain joins TRBV25-1 and TRBJ2-5; TRBD1 agrees at 7 bases. Germline CDR1 reads MGHDK; CDR2 reads SYGVNS. V was pared by 3 bases and J by 5 bases, with 9 bases of the junction left unmatched. CDR3 length equals 15 residues. The CDR3 DNA sequence: TGTGCCAGCAGTGATAAGCAACAGGGGTGGGAGACCCAGTACTTC. It yields the protein CASSDKQQGWETQYF.

This chain links TRBV12-3 or TRBV12-4 with TRBJ2-7; 10 bases fit TRBD2. V trimming: 5 bases; J trimming: 0 bases; junction bases outside the gene matches: 4. The CDR3 runs 15 residues. This CDR3 is CASSNSGRISYEQYF. For the CDR3, the DNA is TGTGCCAGCAGTAATAGCGGGAGGATCTCCTACGAGCAGTACTTC.

The gene calls are TRBV28 and TRBJ2-5, with D perhaps matching TRBD2 (6 bases). From germline, CDR1 is MDHEN and CDR2 SYDVKM. Trimming pared 4 bases from V and 6 bases from J, leaving 12 bases between. The CDR3 covers 13 residues. CDR3 residues: CASSWDSKQTQYF. The DNA for the CDR3 is TGTGCCAGCAGTTGGGACTCCAAACAGACCCAGTACTTC.

This clonotype was picked up a small number of times. The J gene is TRBJ2-7, the V gene TRBV19; 7 bases are shared with TRBD2. V dropped 3 bases and J dropped 6; count of bases not matched to a gene: 2. This CDR3 spans 12 amino acids. Germline CDR1 LNHDA, CDR2 SQIVND (reference sequence). The CDR3 DNA is TGTGCCAGTAGTATGGGAGGGAGCGAGCAGTACTTC. Translating gives CASSMGGSEQYF.

CDR3 bases: TGTGCCAGCAGACGGGACACCAGGGGAATCTACGAGCAGTACTTC. Residues: CASRRDTRGIYEQYF. The J gene is TRBJ2-7, the V gene TRBV6-6, with D possibly TRBD1 on 6 matching bases. Trimming cost V 6 bases and J 3 bases, with 18 bases left between them. Germline V lookup: CDR1 MNHNY, CDR2 SVGAGI (reference sequence). The CDR3 sequence is 15 residues long.

The gene calls are TRBV29-1 and TRBJ2-1; D remains ambiguous. The assigned J gene may be wrong: the sequence end matches TRBJ2-7 better. Germline loops: CDR1 SQVTM, CDR2 ANQGSEA. There are 16 residues in the CDR3. The CDR3 protein is CSVEVQRRFSYNEQYF. CDR3 bases: TGCAGCGTTGAAGTCCAGCGCCGATTCTCCTACAATGAGCAGTACTTC.

This clonotype was counted between two and nine times. The chain links TRBV20-1 to TRBJ2-3; D is undetermined. Germline V CDR1 and CDR2: DFQATT, SNEGSKA (reference sequence). The CDR3 has 13 residues. V shed 4 bases and J shed 2 bases, with 10 bases lying between them. DNA of the CDR3: TGCAGTGCTACGATTGAATACACAGATACGCAGTATTTT. Translated, it gives CSATIEYTDTQYF.

This chain joins TRBV20-1 and TRBJ2-3; 10 bases align to TRBD2. Germline V gene sequence: CDR1 DFQATT, CDR2 SNEGSKA (reference sequence). With 5 bases clipped from V and 5 bases from J, the junction kept 13 bases outside the gene matches. This CDR3 has 16 amino acids. CDR3 sequence (DNA): TGCAGTGCTTTCAACAGCGGGAGGGCCTCAGGAGATACGCAGTATTTT. This codes for CSAFNSGRASGDTQYF.

The gene calls are TRBV12-5 and TRBJ2-3, with TRBD1 identical over 10 bases. The CDR3 sequence is 14 residues long. V was pared by 5 bases and J by 6 bases, with 5 bases of the junction left unmatched. Per germline, CDR1 LGHNT and CDR2 FRNRAP. CDR3 nucleotide sequence: TGTGCTAGTGGTCCGGGACAGGGGATGGATACGCAGTATTTT. The encoded protein is CASGPGQGMDTQYF.

The V call is TRBV12-3 or TRBV12-4, the J call TRBJ1-2; D remains unclear. Between the trimmed V and J ends, which lost 0 bases and 3 bases, there was a span of 14 bases. This CDR3 region has 16 residues. In nucleotides, the CDR3 is TGTGCCAGCAGTTTAGCGAGGGTCGACGGCTACTATGGCTACACCTTC. It encodes CASSLARVDGYYGYTF.